Below are 6 T cell receptor beta chains sequenced from a single sample in a study of CD8+ T cells in alopecia areata. As the sequencing template, cDNA was produced by extracting RNA and reverse transcribing it. Repertoires were generated with immunoSEQ multiplex PCR, while TCRdb's copy carries only in-frame clones and drops some. The data hold 100,000 to 120,000 clones, with 55% to 70% observed a single time. Input material: NKG2D-low CD8+ T cells sorted from blood. These receptors were taken from a human donor with alopecia areata.

This chain uses TRBV7-3 with TRBJ2-3; the match to TRBD1 covers 9 bases. The CDR3 covers 15 residues. After removal of 4 bases from V and 2 bases from J, the junction contained 4 bases not matched to a gene. Germline lookup yields CDR1 SGHTA and CDR2 FQGTGA. CDR3 loop: CASSSTGGVTDTQYF. CDR3 sequence (DNA): TGTGCCAGCAGCTCGACAGGGGGGGTCACAGATACGCAGTATTTT.

CDR3 sequence reads: CASSLGTDYEQYF. CDR3 coding DNA: TGTGCCAGCAGCTTAGGGACTGACTACGAGCAGTACTTC. This rearrangement joins TRBV5-6 to TRBJ2-7, with TRBD2 as a possible D gene (6 bases). The CDR3 covers 13 residues. V shed 2 bases and J shed 3 bases, with 9 bases lying between them. Per the germline V gene, CDR1 is SGHDT and CDR2 is YYEEEE.

The chain is built from TRBV11-2 and TRBJ2-1, with 8 nucleotides matching TRBD2. The germline gives CDR1 SGHAT, CDR2 FQNNGV. Trimming took 7 bases from V and 4 from J; bases not matched to a gene: 6. The CDR3 is made up of 14 amino acids. CDR3 nucleotide sequence: TGTGCCAGCAAACCGGGAGGGCGGTACAATGAGCAGTTCTTC. It codes for CASKPGGRYNEQFF. The whole variable domain, filled in from reference TRBV11-2 and TRBJ2-1, reads EAGVAQSPRYKIIEKRQSVAFWCNPISGHATLYWYQQILGQGPKLLIQFQNNGVVDDSQLPKDRFSAERLKGVDSTLKIQPAKLEDSAVYLCASKPGGRYNEQFFGPGTRLTVL.

The genes are TRBV5-6 and TRBJ2-7; D may correspond to TRBD1 or TRBD2 (5 bases each). Germline lookup yields CDR1 SGHDT and CDR2 YYEEEE. The CDR3 covers 14 residues. The V gene lost 4 bases and the J gene lost 3 bases, with 14 bases spanning the gap. CDR3 region: CASSRRDGDYEQYF. CDR3 DNA sequence: TGTGCCAGCAGCCGAAGGGACGGAGACTACGAGCAGTACTTC.

The rearrangement links TRBV30 to TRBJ1-1; 8 bases match TRBD1. The germline CDR1 and CDR2 sequences are GTSNPN and SVGIG (reference sequence). This CDR3 has 14 amino acids. The V and J ends lost 4 bases and 5 bases, in that order; junction bases with no gene match: 9. The CDR3 region is CAWTPLTGVTEAFF. For the CDR3, the DNA is TGTGCCTGGACCCCGTTGACAGGGGTAACTGAAGCTTTCTTT.

V gene TRBV28 combines with J gene TRBJ2-5; D unresolved. Germline V CDR1 and CDR2: MDHEN, SYDVKM. The length of the CDR3 is 13 residues. Trimming removed 2 bases from V and 7 bases from J, with 11 bases in between. CDR3 DNA sequence: TGTGCCAGCAGTTTAGGAAAACCGGGGACCCAGTACTTC. Translated: CASSLGKPGTQYF. Full variable domain (missing parts from reference TRBV28 and TRBJ2-5): DVKVTQSSRYLVKRTGEKVFLECVQDMDHENMFWYRQDPGLGLRLIYFSYDVKMKEKGDIPEGYSVSREKKERFSLILESASTNQTSMYLCASSLGKPGTQYFGPGTRLLVL.